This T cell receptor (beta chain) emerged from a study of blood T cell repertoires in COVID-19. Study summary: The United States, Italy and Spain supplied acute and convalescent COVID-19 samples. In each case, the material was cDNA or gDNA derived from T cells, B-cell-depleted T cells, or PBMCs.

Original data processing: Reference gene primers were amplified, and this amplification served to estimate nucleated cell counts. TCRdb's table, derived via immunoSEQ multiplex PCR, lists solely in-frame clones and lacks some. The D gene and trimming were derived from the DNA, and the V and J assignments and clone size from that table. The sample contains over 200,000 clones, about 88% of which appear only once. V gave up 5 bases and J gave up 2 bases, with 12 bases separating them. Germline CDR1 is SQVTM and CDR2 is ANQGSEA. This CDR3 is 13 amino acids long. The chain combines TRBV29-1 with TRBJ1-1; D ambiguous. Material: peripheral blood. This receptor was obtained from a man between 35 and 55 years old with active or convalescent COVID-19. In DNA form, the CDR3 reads TGCAGCGTTTTTCGGACTGGAAACACTGAAGCTTTCTTT. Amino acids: CSVFRTGNTEAFF.